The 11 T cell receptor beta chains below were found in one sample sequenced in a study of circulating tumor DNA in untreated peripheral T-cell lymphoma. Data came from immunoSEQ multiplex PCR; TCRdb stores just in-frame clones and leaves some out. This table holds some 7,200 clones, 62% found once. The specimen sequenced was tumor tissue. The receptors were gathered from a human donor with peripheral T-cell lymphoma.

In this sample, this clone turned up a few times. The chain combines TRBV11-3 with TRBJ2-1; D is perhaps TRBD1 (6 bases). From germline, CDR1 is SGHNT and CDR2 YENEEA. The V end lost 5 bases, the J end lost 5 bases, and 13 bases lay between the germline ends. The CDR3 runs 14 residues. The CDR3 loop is CASSPKDRNNEQFF. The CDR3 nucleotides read TGTGCCAGCAGCCCTAAGGACAGAAACAATGAGCAGTTCTTC.

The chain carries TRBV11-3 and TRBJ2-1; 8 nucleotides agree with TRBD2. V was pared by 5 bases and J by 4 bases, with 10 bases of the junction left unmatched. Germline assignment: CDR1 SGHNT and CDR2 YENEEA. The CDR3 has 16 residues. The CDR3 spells CASSPPAGVSYNEQFF. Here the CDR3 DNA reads TGTGCCAGCAGCCCTCCAGCGGGAGTATCATACAATGAGCAGTTCTTC. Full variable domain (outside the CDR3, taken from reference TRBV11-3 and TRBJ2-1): EAGVVQSPRYKIIEKKQPVAFWCNPISGHNTLYWYLQNLGQGPELLIRYENEEAVDDSQLPKDRFSAERLKGVDSTLKIQPAELGDSAVYLCASSPPAGVSYNEQFFGPGTRLTVL.

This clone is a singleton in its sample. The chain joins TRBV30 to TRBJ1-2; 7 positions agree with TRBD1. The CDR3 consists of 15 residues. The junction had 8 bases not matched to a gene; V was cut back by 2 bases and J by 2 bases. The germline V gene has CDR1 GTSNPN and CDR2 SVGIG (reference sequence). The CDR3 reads CAWSTNRGKNYGYTF. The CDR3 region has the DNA TGTGCCTGGAGTACGAACAGGGGAAAGAACTATGGCTACACCTTC.

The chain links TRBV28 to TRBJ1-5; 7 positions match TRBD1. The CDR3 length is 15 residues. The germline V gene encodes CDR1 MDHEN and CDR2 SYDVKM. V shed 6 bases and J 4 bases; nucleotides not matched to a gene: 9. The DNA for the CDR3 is TGTGCCAGCAGACCGCACGGACAGGATAATCAGCCCCAGCATTTT. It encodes CASRPHGQDNQPQHF.

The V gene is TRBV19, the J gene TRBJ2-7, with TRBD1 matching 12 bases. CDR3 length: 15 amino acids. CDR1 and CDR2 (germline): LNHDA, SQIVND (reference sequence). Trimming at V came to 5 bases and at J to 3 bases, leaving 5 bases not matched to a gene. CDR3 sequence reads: CASSLGTGGYYEQYF. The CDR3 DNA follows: TGTGCCAGTAGTCTTGGGACAGGGGGCTACTACGAGCAGTACTTC.

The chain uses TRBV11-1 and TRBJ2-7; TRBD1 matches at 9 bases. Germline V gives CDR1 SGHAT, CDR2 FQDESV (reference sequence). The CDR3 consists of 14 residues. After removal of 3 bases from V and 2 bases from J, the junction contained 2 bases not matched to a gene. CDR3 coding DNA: TGTGCCAGCAGCTTCGGGACAGGGCCCTACGAGCAGTACTTC. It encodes CASSFGTGPYEQYF. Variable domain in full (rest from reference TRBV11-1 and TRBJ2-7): EAEVAQSPRYKITEKSQAVAFWCDPISGHATLYWYRQILGQGPELLVQFQDESVVDDSQLPKDRFSAERLKGVDSTLKIQPAELGDSAMYLCASSFGTGPYEQYFGPGTRLTVT.

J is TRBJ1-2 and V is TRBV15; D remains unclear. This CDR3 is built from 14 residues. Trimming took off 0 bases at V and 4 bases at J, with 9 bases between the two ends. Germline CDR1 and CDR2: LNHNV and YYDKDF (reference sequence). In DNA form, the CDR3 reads TGTGCCACCAGCAGAGATGGCACAGTCTATGGCTACACCTTC. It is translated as CATSRDGTVYGYTF. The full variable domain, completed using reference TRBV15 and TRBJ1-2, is DAMVIQNPRYQVTQFGKPVTLSCSQTLNHNVMYWYQQKSSQAPKLLFHYYDKDFNNEADTPDNFQSRRPNTSFCFLDIRSPGLGDTAMYLCATSRDGTVYGYTFGSGTRLTVV.

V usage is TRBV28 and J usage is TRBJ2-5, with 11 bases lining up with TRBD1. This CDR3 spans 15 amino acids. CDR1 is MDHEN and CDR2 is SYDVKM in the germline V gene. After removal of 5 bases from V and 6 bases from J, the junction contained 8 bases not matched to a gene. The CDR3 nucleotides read TGTGCCAGCAGTCTCCCCGGGACAGGGGGGAAGACCCAGTACTTC. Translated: CASSLPGTGGKTQYF.

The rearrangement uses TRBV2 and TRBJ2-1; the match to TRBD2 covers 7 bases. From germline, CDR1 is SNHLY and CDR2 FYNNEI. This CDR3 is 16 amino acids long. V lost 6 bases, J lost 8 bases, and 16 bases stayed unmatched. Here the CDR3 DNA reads TGTGCCAGCAGCCCCGGCCGGACTAGAAAGGTCCATGAGCAGTTCTTC. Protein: CASSPGRTRKVHEQFF.

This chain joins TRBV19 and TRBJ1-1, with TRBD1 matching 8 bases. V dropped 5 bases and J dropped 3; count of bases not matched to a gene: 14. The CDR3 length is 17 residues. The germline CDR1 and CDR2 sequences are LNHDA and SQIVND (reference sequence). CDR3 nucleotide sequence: TGTGCCAGTAGTCCACGACTGGACAGGGCGTGGGACACTGAAGCTTTCTTT. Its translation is CASSPRLDRAWDTEAFF. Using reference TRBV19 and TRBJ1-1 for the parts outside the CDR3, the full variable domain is DGGITQSPKYLFRKEGQNVTLSCEQNLNHDAMYWYRQDPGQGLRLIYYSQIVNDFQKGDIAEGYSVSREKKESFPLTVTSAQKNPTAFYLCASSPRLDRAWDTEAFFGQGTRLTVV.

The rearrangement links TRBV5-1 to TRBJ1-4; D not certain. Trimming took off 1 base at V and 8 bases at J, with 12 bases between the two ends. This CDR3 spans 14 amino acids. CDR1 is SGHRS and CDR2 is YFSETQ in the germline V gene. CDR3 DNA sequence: TGCGCCAGCAGCTTGAGTCGTTTGGGGGAAAAACTGTTTTTT. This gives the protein CASSLSRLGEKLFF.